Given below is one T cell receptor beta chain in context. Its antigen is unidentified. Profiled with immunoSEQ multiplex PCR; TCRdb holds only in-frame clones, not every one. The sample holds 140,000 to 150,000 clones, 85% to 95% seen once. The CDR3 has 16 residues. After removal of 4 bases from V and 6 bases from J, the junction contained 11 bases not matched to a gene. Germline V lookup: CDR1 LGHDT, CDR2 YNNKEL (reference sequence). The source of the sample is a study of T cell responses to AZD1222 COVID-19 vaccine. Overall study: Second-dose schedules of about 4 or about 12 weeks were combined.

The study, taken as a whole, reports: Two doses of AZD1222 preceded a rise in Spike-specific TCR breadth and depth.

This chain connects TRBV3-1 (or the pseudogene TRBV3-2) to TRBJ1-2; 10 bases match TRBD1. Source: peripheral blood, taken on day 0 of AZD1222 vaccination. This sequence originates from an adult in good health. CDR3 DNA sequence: TGTGCCAGCAGCCCGGTACTGGGACAGGGGAGGGATGGCTACACCTTC. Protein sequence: CASSPVLGQGRDGYTF.